This T cell receptor beta chain was captured in a study of memory CD4+ T cells and cytomegalovirus serostatus. The CDR3 is 14 amino acids. Per germline, CDR1 SNHLY and CDR2 FYNNEI. V shed 5 bases and J 5 bases; nucleotides not matched to a gene: 8. This table comes from immunoSEQ multiplex PCR, and its TCRdb copy is limited to in-frame clones, with some not included. The sample shows some 44,000 clones, 76% of them seen only once. The sort gate was single viable CD3+CD4+CD8-CD45RO+ cells for memory CD4+ T cells. This sequence joins TRBV2 and TRBJ2-5; 7 positions agree with TRBD1. Sequences were obtained from memory CD4+ T cells from blood. The receptor was isolated from an adult in good health and CMV-seronegative. The CDR3 is CASSPRQGRETQYF. Here the CDR3 DNA reads TGTGCCAGCAGTCCACGACAGGGAAGGGAGACCCAGTACTTC.